This entry describes one T cell receptor beta chain. These data originate in a study of control samples from healthy donors and cancer patients. Using immunoSEQ multiplex PCR, the repertoire was profiled, and TCRdb retains in-frame clones only, with some absent. The sample shows 140,000 or so clones, approximately 91% of them seen only once. The CDR3 contains 18 residues. Germline V lookup: CDR1 SNHLY, CDR2 FYNNEI. J lost 1 base, V lost 3 bases, and 11 bases had no gene match. The sequence derives from a man aged 25-40 years in good health. The sample was blood. V gene TRBV2 combines with J gene TRBJ2-1; 8 bases are a match to TRBD2. The CDR3 coding sequence is TGTGCCAGCAGTGAGGGACTAGGGGTGTGGGGTTCCTACAATGAGCAGTTCTTC. The encoded protein is CASSEGLGVWGSYNEQFF.